A selection of T cell receptor beta chains follows, all from one sample in a study of chemoradiotherapy in HPV16-positive cancers. Some clones are missing from TCRdb's copy, which holds only in-frame ones; the method was immunoSEQ multiplex PCR. Seen here are approximately 10,000 clones, just under 80% observed once, and the top ten hold around 2%. The specimen was taken from a patient who underwent chemoradiotherapy. The receptors originated from a human donor with HPV-associated anogenital cancer. CDR3s include the opening cysteine and the closing phenylalanine or tryptophan. D genes are given only for firm matches. The listing skips clone size in some rows; elsewhere it reads once, few, many or a size class.

TRBJ1-1 TRBV5-5 TRBD1 NA TGTGCCAGCGCGATTTATGACAGGGATGCCACTGAAGCTTTCTTT CASAIYDRDATEAFF
TRBJ1-1 TRBV5-4 TRBD1 NA TGTGCCAGCAGCGGGACAGGCACTGAAGCTTTCTTT CASSGTGTEAFF
TRBJ1-6 TRBV6-5 NA once TGTGCCAGCAGTTACTCGGCTGGTTCTGTCTCACCCCTCCACTTT CASSYSAGSVSPLHF
TRBJ1-5 TRBV19 TRBD1 few TGTGCCAGTAGTACTTACAGGGGTCGGAATCAGCCCCAGCATTTT CASSTYRGRNQPQHF
TRBJ1-3 TRBV19 NA few TGTGCCAGTAGTTCCCTCTCTGGAAACACCATATATTTT CASSSLSGNTIYF
TRBJ2-5 TRBV6-1 NA NA TGTGCCAGCAGTGAAGTGATTAAAGAGACCCAGTACTTC CASSEVIKETQYF
TRBJ2-7 TRBV5-4 NA few TGTGCCAGCAGCTTCGAGGGGGAGCAGTACTTC CASSFEGEQYF
TRBJ1-1 TRBV6-5 NA NA TGTGCCAGCAGTTACCTCGGGGGGCATCGAACCACTGAAGCTTTCTTT CASSYLGGHRTTEAFF
TRBJ1-6 TRBV7-9 NA NA TGTGCCAGCACACCTACGGCCGACCGTAATTCACCCCTCCACTTT CASTPTADRNSPLHF
TRBJ1-5 TRBV30 NA NA TGTGCCTGGGGCGGCCAGGGTCAGCCCCAGCATTTT CAWGGQGQPQHF
TRBJ2-1 TRBV7-5 NA NA TGTGCCAGAAGCTTAGTAGGGTTTCTTAATGAGCAGTTCTTC CARSLVGFLNEQFF
TRBJ1-1 TRBV6-6 NA NA TGTGCCAGCGCCTACGTGGGGGACACTGAAGCTTTCTTT CASAYVGDTEAFF
TRBJ1-3 TRBV6-5 NA once TGTGCCAGCAGCCGCAGTGTCTCTGGAAACACCATATATTTT CASSRSVSGNTIYF
TRBJ1-5 TRBV27 TRBD1 NA TGTGCCAGCAGTTTAGGACAGGGTAGCAATCAGCCCCAGCATTTT CASSLGQGSNQPQHF
TRBJ2-5 TRBV5-1 NA NA TGCGCCAGCAGCTCAGGGGCCCAAGAGACCCAGTACTTC CASSSGAQETQYF
TRBJ2-1 TRBV11-2 NA NA TGTGCCAGCAGCCCAGTCGGGGGACACAATGAGCAGTTCTTC CASSPVGGHNEQFF